These T cell receptor beta chains were read from a single sample in a study of shared clonotypes between healthy human individuals. Sequencing used immunoSEQ multiplex PCR; TCRdb keeps in-frame clones, though not all of them. Of more than 2 million clones in the sample, roughly 95% were seen once. Sequencing input: naive CD4+ T cells sorted from blood. These receptor sequences come from a man younger than 30 in good health. CDR3s include the opening cysteine and the closing phenylalanine or tryptophan. Each record gives: D gene, clone size, J gene, V gene, CDR3 protein, CDR3 DNA. A D gene is named only where the DNA matches it firmly. Clone size is stated in some rows and not others, as once, few, many or a class when expanded.

d_gene: TRBD2; abundance: NA; j_gene: TRBJ2-3; v_gene: TRBV5-6; CDR3aa: CASSLEPGGNTDTQYF; CDR3nt: TGTGCCAGCAGCTTGGAGCCGGGAGGGAACACAGATACGCAGTATTTT
d_gene: NA; abundance: NA; j_gene: TRBJ1-2; v_gene: TRBV10-3; CDR3aa: CAISEGPPGMYGYTF; CDR3nt: TGTGCCATCAGTGAGGGACCCCCGGGAATGTATGGCTACACCTTC
d_gene: NA; abundance: NA; j_gene: TRBJ1-1; v_gene: TRBV9; CDR3aa: CASSVQGFTEAFF; CDR3nt: TGTGCCAGCAGCGTACAGGGTTTCACTGAAGCTTTCTTT
d_gene: NA; abundance: NA; j_gene: TRBJ2-1; v_gene: TRBV5-1; CDR3aa: CASSLGPNEQFF; CDR3nt: TGCGCCAGCAGCTTGGGTCCCAATGAGCAGTTCTTC
d_gene: TRBD1; abundance: once; j_gene: TRBJ1-1; v_gene: TRBV5-1; CDR3aa: CASSSGQGSNTEAFF; CDR3nt: TGCGCCAGCAGCTCGGGACAGGGATCGAACACTGAAGCTTTCTTT
d_gene: NA; abundance: few; j_gene: TRBJ2-2; v_gene: TRBV4-3; CDR3aa: CASSQGRTGELFF; CDR3nt: TGCGCCAGCAGCCAGGGTAGAACCGGGGAGCTGTTTTTT
d_gene: NA; abundance: NA; j_gene: TRBJ2-7; v_gene: TRBV6-5; CDR3aa: CASSRTGTGYEQYF; CDR3nt: TGTGCCAGCTCCAGGACCGGGACGGGCTACGAGCAGTACTTC
d_gene: NA; abundance: NA; j_gene: TRBJ1-1; v_gene: TRBV6-1; CDR3aa: CASSVVRNTEAFF; CDR3nt: TGTGCCAGCAGTGTGGTGAGGAACACTGAAGCTTTCTTT
d_gene: NA; abundance: once; j_gene: TRBJ2-7; v_gene: TRBV5-1; CDR3aa: CASSLGLGAYYEQYF; CDR3nt: TGCGCCAGCAGCTTGGGGTTGGGGGCTTACTACGAGCAGTACTTC
d_gene: NA; abundance: NA; j_gene: TRBJ1-4; v_gene: TRBV9; CDR3aa: CASSSYDRNEKLFF; CDR3nt: TGTGCCAGCAGCTCATACGACAGGAATGAAAAACTGTTTTTT
d_gene: NA; abundance: NA; j_gene: TRBJ1-1; v_gene: TRBV19; CDR3aa: CAGSIAQGIMNTEAFF; CDR3nt: TGTGCCGGTAGTATCGCGCAGGGTATTATGAACACTGAAGCTTTCTTT
d_gene: TRBD1; abundance: NA; j_gene: TRBJ1-5; v_gene: TRBV2; CDR3aa: CASKQGASNQPQHF; CDR3nt: TGTGCCAGCAAGCAGGGGGCAAGCAATCAGCCCCAGCATTTT
d_gene: NA; abundance: NA; j_gene: TRBJ1-4; v_gene: TRBV2; CDR3aa: CASSQESTNEKLFF; CDR3nt: TGTGCCAGCAGTCAGGAATCAACTAATGAAAAACTGTTTTTT
d_gene: NA; abundance: NA; j_gene: TRBJ1-3; v_gene: TRBV5-4; CDR3aa: CASSPGGSRSSGNTIYF; CDR3nt: TGTGCCAGCAGCCCCGGGGGGAGCCGATCCTCTGGAAACACCATATATTTT
d_gene: TRBD1; abundance: NA; j_gene: TRBJ1-4; v_gene: TRBV6-6; CDR3aa: CASSSGGGLEKLFF; CDR3nt: TGTGCCAGCAGCTCAGGGGGCGGCCTTGAAAAACTGTTTTTT
d_gene: TRBD1; abundance: NA; j_gene: TRBJ1-1; v_gene: TRBV5-1; CDR3aa: CASSLADRDSTEAFF; CDR3nt: TGCGCCAGCAGCTTGGCCGACAGGGATAGCACTGAAGCTTTCTTT
d_gene: NA; abundance: NA; j_gene: TRBJ2-3; v_gene: TRBV6-5; CDR3aa: CASSYGGNTDTQYF; CDR3nt: TGTGCCAGCAGTTACGGGGGGAACACAGATACGCAGTATTTT
d_gene: TRBD2; abundance: NA; j_gene: TRBJ2-5; v_gene: TRBV7-2; CDR3aa: CASSLTSGSKETQYF; CDR3nt: TGTGCCAGCAGTTTAACTAGCGGGAGCAAAGAGACCCAGTACTTC
d_gene: NA; abundance: NA; j_gene: TRBJ2-7; v_gene: TRBV7-9; CDR3aa: CASSLAWAGEDEQYF; CDR3nt: TGTGCCAGCAGCTTAGCGTGGGCAGGGGAGGACGAGCAGTACTTC
d_gene: TRBD2; abundance: NA; j_gene: TRBJ2-1; v_gene: TRBV7-9; CDR3aa: CASTRTSGTNEQFF; CDR3nt: TGTGCCAGCACTCGTACTAGCGGGACCAATGAGCAGTTCTTC
d_gene: NA; abundance: NA; j_gene: TRBJ1-3; v_gene: TRBV10-3; CDR3aa: CAISGQDGNTIYF; CDR3nt: TGTGCCATCAGTGGACAGGACGGAAACACCATATATTTT
d_gene: TRBD2; abundance: NA; j_gene: TRBJ2-5; v_gene: TRBV28; CDR3aa: CASSSRGGAETQYF; CDR3nt: TGTGCCAGCTCTTCGCGGGGGGGAGCAGAGACCCAGTACTTC
d_gene: TRBD1; abundance: NA; j_gene: TRBJ1-1; v_gene: TRBV6-5; CDR3aa: CASSATGDLNTEAFF; CDR3nt: TGTGCCAGCAGTGCAACAGGGGACTTGAACACTGAAGCTTTCTTT
d_gene: TRBD1; abundance: once; j_gene: TRBJ2-7; v_gene: TRBV15; CDR3aa: CATSRAGTGGRYEQYF; CDR3nt: TGTGCCACCAGCAGAGCCGGGACAGGGGGTCGATACGAGCAGTACTTC
d_gene: NA; abundance: NA; j_gene: TRBJ1-6; v_gene: TRBV2; CDR3aa: CASRPQTGDNSPLHF; CDR3nt: TGTGCCAGCAGGCCCCAGACTGGAGATAATTCACCCCTCCACTTT
d_gene: NA; abundance: once; j_gene: TRBJ2-7; v_gene: TRBV30; CDR3aa: CAWTRPGPSYEQYF; CDR3nt: TGTGCCTGGACCAGACCGGGGCCCTCCTACGAGCAGTACTTC
d_gene: NA; abundance: NA; j_gene: TRBJ1-2; v_gene: TRBV7-9; CDR3aa: CASSPIRDPISTF; CDR3nt: TGTGCCAGCAGCCCCATCCGGGACCCCATAAGTACCTTC
d_gene: NA; abundance: NA; j_gene: TRBJ1-1; v_gene: TRBV7-9; CDR3aa: CASSLGEGTEAFF; CDR3nt: TGTGCCAGCAGCTTGGGTGAGGGCACTGAAGCTTTCTTT
d_gene: NA; abundance: NA; j_gene: TRBJ2-7; v_gene: TRBV6-5; CDR3aa: CASSYSSSLRTYEQYF; CDR3nt: TGTGCCAGCAGTTACTCGAGTAGTCTCAGGACCTACGAGCAGTACTTC
d_gene: TRBD1; abundance: NA; j_gene: TRBJ2-7; v_gene: TRBV5-1; CDR3aa: CASTDRANGEQYF; CDR3nt: TGCGCCAGCACGGACAGGGCAAACGGCGAGCAGTACTTC
d_gene: NA; abundance: NA; j_gene: TRBJ1-5; v_gene: TRBV25-1; CDR3aa: CASSLGSNQPQHF; CDR3nt: TGTGCCAGCAGTCTGGGGAGCAATCAGCCCCAGCATTTT
d_gene: NA; abundance: once; j_gene: TRBJ1-1; v_gene: TRBV7-6; CDR3aa: CASSLGPGNTEAFF; CDR3nt: TGTGCCAGCAGCTTAGGTCCGGGAAACACTGAAGCTTTCTTT
d_gene: TRBD1; abundance: NA; j_gene: TRBJ2-7; v_gene: TRBV5-8; CDR3aa: CASSLTGFSYEQYF; CDR3nt: TGTGCCAGCAGCCTGACAGGGTTCTCCTACGAGCAGTACTTC
d_gene: TRBD1; abundance: NA; j_gene: TRBJ1-6; v_gene: TRBV5-1; CDR3aa: CASSYEGQVGSPLHF; CDR3nt: TGCGCCAGCAGCTATGAGGGACAGGTTGGTTCACCCCTCCACTTT
d_gene: NA; abundance: NA; j_gene: TRBJ2-3; v_gene: TRBV7-6; CDR3aa: CASSLSGFGHTQYF; CDR3nt: TGTGCCAGCAGCTTAAGCGGATTCGGGCATACGCAGTATTTT
d_gene: TRBD1; abundance: NA; j_gene: TRBJ1-5; v_gene: TRBV6-6; CDR3aa: CASSYSTRGRQPQHF; CDR3nt: TGTGCCAGCAGTTACTCGACCAGGGGGCGTCAGCCCCAGCATTTT
d_gene: NA; abundance: NA; j_gene: TRBJ1-1; v_gene: TRBV6-5; CDR3aa: CASSPPELNTEAFF; CDR3nt: TGTGCCAGCAGTCCCCCTGAACTAAACACTGAAGCTTTCTTT
d_gene: TRBD2; abundance: NA; j_gene: TRBJ2-2; v_gene: TRBV6-5; CDR3aa: CASSYRGTTNTGELFF; CDR3nt: TGTGCCAGCAGCTACCGGGGGACTACCAACACCGGGGAGCTGTTTTTT
d_gene: NA; abundance: NA; j_gene: TRBJ1-2; v_gene: TRBV30; CDR3aa: CAWSVAGPLHGYTF; CDR3nt: TGTGCCTGGAGTGTAGCAGGACCTCTCCATGGCTACACCTTC
d_gene: NA; abundance: NA; j_gene: TRBJ1-1; v_gene: TRBV28; CDR3aa: CASSRTVNTEAFF; CDR3nt: TGTGCCAGCAGTCGGACAGTGAACACTGAAGCTTTCTTT
d_gene: NA; abundance: once; j_gene: TRBJ2-7; v_gene: TRBV5-1; CDR3aa: CASSLRAGEWVEQYF; CDR3nt: TGCGCCAGCAGCTTGAGGGCAGGGGAGTGGGTCGAGCAGTACTTC
d_gene: NA; abundance: NA; j_gene: TRBJ1-4; v_gene: TRBV19; CDR3aa: CASRPISQTNEKLFF; CDR3nt: TGTGCCAGTAGGCCGATTAGCCAGACTAATGAAAAACTGTTTTTT
d_gene: NA; abundance: NA; j_gene: TRBJ1-2; v_gene: TRBV5-4; CDR3aa: CASRSHGTGAYGYTF; CDR3nt: TGTGCCAGCAGAAGTCACGGGACCGGGGCTTATGGCTACACCTTC
d_gene: NA; abundance: many; j_gene: TRBJ1-1; v_gene: TRBV5-1; CDR3aa: CASSTGQNTEAFF; CDR3nt: TGCGCCAGCAGCACGGGACAGAACACTGAAGCTTTCTTT
d_gene: NA; abundance: NA; j_gene: TRBJ1-3; v_gene: TRBV6-5; CDR3aa: CASSRPGGNTIYF; CDR3nt: TGTGCCAGCAGCCGCCCGGGTGGAAACACCATATATTTT
d_gene: TRBD1; abundance: once; j_gene: TRBJ1-1; v_gene: TRBV29-1; CDR3aa: CSGGQGRDTEAFF; CDR3nt: TGCAGCGGGGGACAGGGGAGGGACACTGAAGCTTTCTTT
d_gene: NA; abundance: NA; j_gene: TRBJ1-6; v_gene: TRBV9; CDR3aa: CASSVLGQTGSPLHF; CDR3nt: TGTGCCAGCAGCGTCCTAGGGCAAACGGGATCACCCCTCCACTTT
d_gene: TRBD1; abundance: NA; j_gene: TRBJ1-4; v_gene: TRBV11-3; CDR3aa: CASSLVGTGGIEGEKLFF; CDR3nt: TGTGCCAGCAGCTTAGTAGGGACAGGGGGCATAGAAGGGGAAAAACTGTTTTTT
d_gene: NA; abundance: NA; j_gene: TRBJ1-4; v_gene: TRBV7-6; CDR3aa: CASSTASRNEKLFF; CDR3nt: TGTGCCAGCAGCACAGCATCAAGAAATGAAAAACTGTTTTTT
d_gene: NA; abundance: NA; j_gene: TRBJ1-6; v_gene: TRBV19; CDR3aa: CASSIGAVDTNSPLHF; CDR3nt: TGTGCCAGTAGTATAGGTGCCGTCGATACTAATTCACCCCTCCACTTT
d_gene: TRBD1; abundance: NA; j_gene: TRBJ1-1; v_gene: TRBV5-4; CDR3aa: CASSPRTGDTEAFF; CDR3nt: TGTGCCAGCAGCCCCAGGACAGGGGATACTGAAGCTTTCTTT
d_gene: NA; abundance: NA; j_gene: TRBJ2-7; v_gene: TRBV5-1; CDR3aa: CASSSSPGGGYEQYF; CDR3nt: TGCGCCAGCAGCTCCTCACCGGGGGGCGGATACGAGCAGTACTTC
d_gene: TRBD1; abundance: NA; j_gene: TRBJ1-2; v_gene: TRBV15; CDR3aa: CATSRDRVPGSGYTF; CDR3nt: TGTGCCACCAGCAGGGACAGGGTACCTGGGTCTGGCTACACCTTC